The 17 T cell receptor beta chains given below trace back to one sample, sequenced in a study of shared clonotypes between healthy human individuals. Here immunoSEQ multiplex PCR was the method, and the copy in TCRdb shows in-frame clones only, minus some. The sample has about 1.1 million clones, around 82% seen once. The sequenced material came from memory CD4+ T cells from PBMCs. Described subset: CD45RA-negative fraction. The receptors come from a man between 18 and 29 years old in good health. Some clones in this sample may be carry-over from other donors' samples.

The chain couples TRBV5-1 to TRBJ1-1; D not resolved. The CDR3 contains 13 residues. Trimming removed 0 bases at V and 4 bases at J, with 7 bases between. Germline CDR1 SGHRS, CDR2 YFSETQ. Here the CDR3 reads CASSLVLGTEAFF. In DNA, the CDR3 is TGCGCCAGCAGCTTGGTCCTGGGCACTGAAGCTTTCTTT.

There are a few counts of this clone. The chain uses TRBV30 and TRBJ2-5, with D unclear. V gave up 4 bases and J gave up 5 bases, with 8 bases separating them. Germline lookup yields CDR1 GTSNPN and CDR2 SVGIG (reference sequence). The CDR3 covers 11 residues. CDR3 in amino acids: CAWNLGETQYF. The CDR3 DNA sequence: TGTGCCTGGAACTTAGGGGAGACCCAGTACTTC.

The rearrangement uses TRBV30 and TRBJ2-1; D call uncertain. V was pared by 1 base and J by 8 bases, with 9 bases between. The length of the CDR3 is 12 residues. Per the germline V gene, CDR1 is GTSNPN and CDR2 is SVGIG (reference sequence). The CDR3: CAWSDPGDEQFF. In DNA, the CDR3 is TGTGCCTGGAGTGACCCAGGCGATGAGCAGTTCTTC.

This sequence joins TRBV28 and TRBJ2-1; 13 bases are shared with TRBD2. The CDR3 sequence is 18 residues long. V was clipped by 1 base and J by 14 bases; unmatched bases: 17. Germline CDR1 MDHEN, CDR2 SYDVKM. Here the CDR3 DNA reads TGTGCCAGCAGTTTATCGGGAGGGTCTAGGACTAGCGGGAGTTGGGAGTTCTTC. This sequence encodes CASSLSGGSRTSGSWEFF.

The CDR3 loop reads CASSSWTGGSPEAFF. DNA for the CDR3: TGTGCCAGCAGTTCCTGGACAGGGGGCTCCCCGGAGGCTTTCTTT. V gene TRBV27 combines with J gene TRBJ1-1, with 11 bases that match TRBD1. Germline V gene lookup returns CDR1 MNHEY and CDR2 SMNVEV (reference sequence). The junction had 12 bases not matched to a gene; V was cut back by 4 bases and J by 11 bases. The CDR3 loop spans 15 amino acids.

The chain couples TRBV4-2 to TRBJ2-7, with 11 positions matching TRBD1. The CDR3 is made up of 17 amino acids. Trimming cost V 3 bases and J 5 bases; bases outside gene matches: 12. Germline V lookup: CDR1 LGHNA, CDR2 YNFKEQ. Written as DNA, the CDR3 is TGTGCCAGCAGCCACGCCCCGGGACAGGGGGTAGAGAACGAGCAGTACTTC. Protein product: CASSHAPGQGVENEQYF.

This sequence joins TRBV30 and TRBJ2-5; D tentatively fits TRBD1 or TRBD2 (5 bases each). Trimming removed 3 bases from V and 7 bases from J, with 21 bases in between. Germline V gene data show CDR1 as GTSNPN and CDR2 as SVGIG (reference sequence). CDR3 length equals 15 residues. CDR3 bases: TGTGCCTGGAGCAACTTCCGGGTACCGAGGGGGACCCAGTACTTC. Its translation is CAWSNFRVPRGTQYF.

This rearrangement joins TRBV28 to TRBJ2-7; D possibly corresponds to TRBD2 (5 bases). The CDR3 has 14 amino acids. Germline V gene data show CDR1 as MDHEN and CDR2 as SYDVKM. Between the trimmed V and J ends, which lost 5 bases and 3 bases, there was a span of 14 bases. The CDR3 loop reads CASSISPADYEQYF. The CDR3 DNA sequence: TGTGCCAGCAGTATCTCTCCAGCGGACTACGAGCAGTACTTC.

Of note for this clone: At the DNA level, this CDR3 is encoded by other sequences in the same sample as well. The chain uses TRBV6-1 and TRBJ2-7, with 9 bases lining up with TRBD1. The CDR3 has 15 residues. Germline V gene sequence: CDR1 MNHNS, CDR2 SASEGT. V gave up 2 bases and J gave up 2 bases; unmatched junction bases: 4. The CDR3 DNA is TGTGCCAGCAGTGAACGACAGGGGGGACCCTACGAGCAGTACTTC. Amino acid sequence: CASSERQGGPYEQYF.

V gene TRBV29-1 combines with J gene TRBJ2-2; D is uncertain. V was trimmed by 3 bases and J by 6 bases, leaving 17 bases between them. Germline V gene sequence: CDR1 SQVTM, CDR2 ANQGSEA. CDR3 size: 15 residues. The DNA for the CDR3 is TGCAGCGTTGAGGTCCCTCTCCTTGCCCCCGGGGAGCTGTTTTTT. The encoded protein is CSVEVPLLAPGELFF.

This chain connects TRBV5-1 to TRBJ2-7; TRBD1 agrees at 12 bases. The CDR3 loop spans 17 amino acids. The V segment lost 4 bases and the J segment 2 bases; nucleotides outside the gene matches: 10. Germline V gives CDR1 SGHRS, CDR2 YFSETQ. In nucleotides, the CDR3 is TGCGCCAGCAGCACTCCTCCGGGACAGGGGGCTACCTACGAGCAGTACTTC. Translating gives CASSTPPGQGATYEQYF.

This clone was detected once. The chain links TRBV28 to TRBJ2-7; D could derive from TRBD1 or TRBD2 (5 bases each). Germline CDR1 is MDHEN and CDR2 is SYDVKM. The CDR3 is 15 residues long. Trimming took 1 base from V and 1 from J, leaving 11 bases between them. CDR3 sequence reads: CASSLYGTLSYEQYF. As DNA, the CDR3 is TGTGCCAGCAGTTTATACGGGACCTTATCCTACGAGCAGTACTTC.

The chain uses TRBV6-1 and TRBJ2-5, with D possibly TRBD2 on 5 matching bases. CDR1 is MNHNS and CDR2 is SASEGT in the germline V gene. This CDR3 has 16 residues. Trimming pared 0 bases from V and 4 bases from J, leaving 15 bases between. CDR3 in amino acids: CASSEAVWERGETQYF. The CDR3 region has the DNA TGTGCCAGCAGTGAAGCTGTATGGGAGCGAGGAGAGACCCAGTACTTC.

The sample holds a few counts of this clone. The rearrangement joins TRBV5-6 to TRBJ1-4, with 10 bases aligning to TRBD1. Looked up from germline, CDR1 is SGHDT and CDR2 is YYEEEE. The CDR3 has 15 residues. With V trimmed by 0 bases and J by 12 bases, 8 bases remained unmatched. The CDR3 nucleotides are TGTGCCAGCAGCTTGGCGGGACAGGGGATGGCGGAACTGTTTTTT. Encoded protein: CASSLAGQGMAELFF.

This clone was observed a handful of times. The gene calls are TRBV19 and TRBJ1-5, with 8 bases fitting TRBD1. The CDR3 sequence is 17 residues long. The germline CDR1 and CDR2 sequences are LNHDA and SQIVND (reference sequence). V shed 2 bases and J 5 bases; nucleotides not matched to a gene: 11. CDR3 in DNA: TGTGCCAGTAGTATAAGTACGTGGACAGGGTGCGATCAGCCCCAGCATTTT. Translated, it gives CASSISTWTGCDQPQHF. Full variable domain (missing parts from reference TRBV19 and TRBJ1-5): DGGITQSPKYLFRKEGQNVTLSCEQNLNHDAMYWYRQDPGQGLRLIYYSQIVNDFQKGDIAEGYSVSREKKESFPLTVTSAQKNPTAFYLCASSISTWTGCDQPQHFGDGTRLSIL.

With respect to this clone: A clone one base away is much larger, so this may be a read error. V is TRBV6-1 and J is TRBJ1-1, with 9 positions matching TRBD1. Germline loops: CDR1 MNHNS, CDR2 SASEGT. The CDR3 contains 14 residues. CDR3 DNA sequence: TGTGCCAACAGTGAGGGACAGGGTGGCACTGAAGCTTTCTTT. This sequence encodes CANSEGQGGTEAFF.

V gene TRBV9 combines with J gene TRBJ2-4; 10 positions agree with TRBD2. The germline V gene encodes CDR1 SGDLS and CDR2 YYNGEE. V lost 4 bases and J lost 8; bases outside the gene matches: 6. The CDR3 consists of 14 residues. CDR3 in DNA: TGTGCCAGCAGCCCCTCTAGCGGGAGTTACATTCAGTACTTC. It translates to CASSPSSGSYIQYF.